This T cell receptor (beta chain) was obtained from a study of CD8 T cells in ankylosing spondylitis. This clonotype was detected many times. TCRdb itself ran the 5' RACE reads through MiXCR, one entry per CDR3 protein. The table records 150,000 to 250,000 distinct CDR3 sequences, roughly 12% of them present only once. Sequenced: blood, either unsorted or a sorted T cell fraction (not recorded which). The origin of this receptor is a male donor with ankylosing spondylitis or in good health (not recorded which).

CDR3 bases: TGTGCCAGCAGTCGGGACGGACCCTACGAGCAGTACTTC. Protein sequence: CASSRDGPYEQYF. This chain joins TRBV12-3 or TRBV12-4 and TRBJ2-7; D may be TRBD1 or TRBD2 (5 bases each). V lost 5 bases to trimming and J lost 2 bases, with 10 bases between them. This CDR3 has 13 residues.